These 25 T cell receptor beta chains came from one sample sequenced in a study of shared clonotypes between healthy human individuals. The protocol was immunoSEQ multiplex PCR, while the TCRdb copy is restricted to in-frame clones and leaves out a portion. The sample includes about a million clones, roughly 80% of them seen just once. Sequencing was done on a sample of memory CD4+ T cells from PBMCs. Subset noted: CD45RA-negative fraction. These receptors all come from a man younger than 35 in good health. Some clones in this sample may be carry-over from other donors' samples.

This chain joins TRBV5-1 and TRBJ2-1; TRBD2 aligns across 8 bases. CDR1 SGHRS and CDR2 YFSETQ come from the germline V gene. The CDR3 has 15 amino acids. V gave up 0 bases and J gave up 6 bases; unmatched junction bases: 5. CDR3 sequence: CASSLVAGGFNEQFF. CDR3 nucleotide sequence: TGCGCCAGCAGCTTGGTCGCGGGAGGATTCAATGAGCAGTTCTTC.

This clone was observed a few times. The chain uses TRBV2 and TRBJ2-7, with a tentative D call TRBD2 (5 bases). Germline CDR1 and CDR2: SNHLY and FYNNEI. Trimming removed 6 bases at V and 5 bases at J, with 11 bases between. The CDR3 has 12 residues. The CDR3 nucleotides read TGTGCCAGCAGAAGCGAGGGAGACGAGCAGTACTTC. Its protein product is CASRSEGDEQYF.

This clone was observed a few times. The CDR3 sequence: CASSINRGGRETQYF. The CDR3 DNA is TGTGCCAGTAGTATTAATCGGGGGGGAAGAGAGACCCAGTACTTC. This sequence joins TRBV19 and TRBJ2-5, with TRBD2 matching 8 bases. Germline lookup yields CDR1 LNHDA and CDR2 SQIVND (reference sequence). The CDR3 runs 15 residues. V shed 3 bases and J 4 bases; nucleotides not matched to a gene: 7. Using reference TRBV19 and TRBJ2-5 for the parts outside the CDR3, the full variable domain is DGGITQSPKYLFRKEGQNVTLSCEQNLNHDAMYWYRQDPGQGLRLIYYSQIVNDFQKGDIAEGYSVSREKKESFPLTVTSAQKNPTAFYLCASSINRGGRETQYFGPGTRLLVL.

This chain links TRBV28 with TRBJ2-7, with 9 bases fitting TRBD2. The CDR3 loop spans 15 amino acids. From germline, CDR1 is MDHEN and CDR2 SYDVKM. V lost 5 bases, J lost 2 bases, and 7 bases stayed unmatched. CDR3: CASSTPGLAAYEQYF. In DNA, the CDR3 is TGTGCCAGCAGTACCCCGGGACTAGCCGCCTACGAGCAGTACTTC.

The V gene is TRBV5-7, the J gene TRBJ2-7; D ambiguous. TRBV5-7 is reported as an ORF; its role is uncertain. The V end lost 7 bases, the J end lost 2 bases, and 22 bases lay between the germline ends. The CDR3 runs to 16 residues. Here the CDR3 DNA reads TGTGCCAGCGAGGTACGGCGGCCCGGCCCTGCCTACGAGCAGTACTTC. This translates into CASEVRRPGPAYEQYF.

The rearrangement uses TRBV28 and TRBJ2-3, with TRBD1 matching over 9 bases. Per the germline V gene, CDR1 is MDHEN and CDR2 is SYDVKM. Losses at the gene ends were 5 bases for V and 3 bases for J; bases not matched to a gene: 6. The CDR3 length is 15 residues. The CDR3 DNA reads TGTGCCAGCAGTAGGGACAGGGTCCGGACAGATACGCAGTATTTT. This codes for CASSRDRVRTDTQYF.

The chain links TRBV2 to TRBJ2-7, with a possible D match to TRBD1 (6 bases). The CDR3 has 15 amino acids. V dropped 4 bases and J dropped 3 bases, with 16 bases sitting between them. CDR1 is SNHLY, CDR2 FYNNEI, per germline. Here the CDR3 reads CASSGAEGVLYEQYF. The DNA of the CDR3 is TGTGCCAGCAGTGGGGCCGAGGGGGTTCTCTACGAGCAGTACTTC.

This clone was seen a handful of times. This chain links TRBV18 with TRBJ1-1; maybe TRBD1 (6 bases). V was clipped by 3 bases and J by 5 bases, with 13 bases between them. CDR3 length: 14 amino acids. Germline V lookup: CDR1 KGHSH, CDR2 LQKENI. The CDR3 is CASSPPGERTEAFF. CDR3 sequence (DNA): TGTGCCAGCTCACCTCCAGGGGAGAGGACTGAAGCTTTCTTT.

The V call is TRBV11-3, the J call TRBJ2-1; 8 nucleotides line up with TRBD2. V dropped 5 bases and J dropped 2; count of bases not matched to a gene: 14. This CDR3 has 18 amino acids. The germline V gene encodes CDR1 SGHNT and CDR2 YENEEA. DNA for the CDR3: TGTGCCAGCAGCCCGCGGGGGATCGGCGGGAGGACCTACAATGAGCAGTTCTTC. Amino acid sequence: CASSPRGIGGRTYNEQFF. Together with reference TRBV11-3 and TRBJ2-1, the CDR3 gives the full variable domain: EAGVVQSPRYKIIEKKQPVAFWCNPISGHNTLYWYLQNLGQGPELLIRYENEEAVDDSQLPKDRFSAERLKGVDSTLKIQPAELGDSAVYLCASSPRGIGGRTYNEQFFGPGTRLTVL.

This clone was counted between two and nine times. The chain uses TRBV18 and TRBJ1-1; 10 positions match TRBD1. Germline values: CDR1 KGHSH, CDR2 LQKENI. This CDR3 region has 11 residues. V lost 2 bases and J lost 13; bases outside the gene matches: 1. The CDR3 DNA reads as TGTGCCAGCTCACCAGGGACAGGGGTTTTCTTT. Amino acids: CASSPGTGVFF. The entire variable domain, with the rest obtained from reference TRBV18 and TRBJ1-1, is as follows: NAGVMQNPRHLVRRRGQEARLRCSPMKGHSHVYWYRQLPEEGLKFMVYLQKENIIDESGMPKERFSAEFPKEGPSILRIQQVVRGDSAAYFCASSPGTGVFFGQGTRLTVV.

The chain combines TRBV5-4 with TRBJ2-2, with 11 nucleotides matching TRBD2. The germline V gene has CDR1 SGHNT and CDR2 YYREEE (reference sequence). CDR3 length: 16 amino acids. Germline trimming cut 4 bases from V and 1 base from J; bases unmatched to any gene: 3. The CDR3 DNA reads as TGTGCCAGCAGCCCTAGCGGGAGGCTGAACACCGGGGAGCTGTTTTTT. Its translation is CASSPSGRLNTGELFF.

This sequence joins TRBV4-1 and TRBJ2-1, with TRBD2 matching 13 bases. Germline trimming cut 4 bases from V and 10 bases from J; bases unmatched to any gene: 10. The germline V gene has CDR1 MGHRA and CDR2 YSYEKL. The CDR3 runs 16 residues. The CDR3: CASSLPRTSGSVEQFF. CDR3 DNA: TGCGCCAGCAGCCTACCACGGACTAGCGGGAGTGTGGAGCAGTTCTTC.

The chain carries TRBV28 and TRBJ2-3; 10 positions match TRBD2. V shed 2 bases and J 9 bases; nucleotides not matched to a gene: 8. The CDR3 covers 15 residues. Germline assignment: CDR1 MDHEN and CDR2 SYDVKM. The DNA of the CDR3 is TGTGCCAGCAGTTTAGGGCTAGCGGGAGCTGGGACGCAGTATTTT. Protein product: CASSLGLAGAGTQYF.

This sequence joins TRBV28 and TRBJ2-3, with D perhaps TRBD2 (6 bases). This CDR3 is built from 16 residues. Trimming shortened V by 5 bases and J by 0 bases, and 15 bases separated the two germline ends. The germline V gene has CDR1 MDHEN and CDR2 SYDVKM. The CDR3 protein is CASSVNSGASTDTQYF. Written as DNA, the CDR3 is TGTGCCAGCAGTGTAAATAGCGGTGCTAGCACAGATACGCAGTATTTT.

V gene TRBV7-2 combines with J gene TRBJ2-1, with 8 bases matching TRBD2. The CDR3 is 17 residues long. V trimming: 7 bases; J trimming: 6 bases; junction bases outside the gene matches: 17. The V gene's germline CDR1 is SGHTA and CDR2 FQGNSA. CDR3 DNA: TGTGCCAGCAACCAGGGTGGACGGGAGGGCCCGATCAATGAGCAGTTCTTC. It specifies CASNQGGREGPINEQFF.

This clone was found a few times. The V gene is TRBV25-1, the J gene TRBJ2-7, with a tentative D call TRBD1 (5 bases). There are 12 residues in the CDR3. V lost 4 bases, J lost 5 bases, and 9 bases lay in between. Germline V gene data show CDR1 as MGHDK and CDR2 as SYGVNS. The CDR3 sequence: CASSVQGNEQYF. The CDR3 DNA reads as TGTGCCAGCAGTGTTCAGGGAAACGAGCAGTACTTC.

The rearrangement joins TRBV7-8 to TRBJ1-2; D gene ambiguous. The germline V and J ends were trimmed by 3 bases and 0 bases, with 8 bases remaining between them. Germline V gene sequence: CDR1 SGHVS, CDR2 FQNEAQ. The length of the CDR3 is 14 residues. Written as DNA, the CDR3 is TGTGCCAGCAGCTTCCAGGTAGCTAACTATGGCTACACCTTC. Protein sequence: CASSFQVANYGYTF.

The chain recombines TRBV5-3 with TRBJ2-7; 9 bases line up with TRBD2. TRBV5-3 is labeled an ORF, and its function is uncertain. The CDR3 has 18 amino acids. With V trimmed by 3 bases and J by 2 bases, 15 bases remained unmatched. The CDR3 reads CARSSGTGGRAVPYEQYF. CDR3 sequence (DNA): TGTGCCAGAAGCTCAGGGACTGGCGGGAGGGCCGTCCCCTACGAGCAGTACTTC.

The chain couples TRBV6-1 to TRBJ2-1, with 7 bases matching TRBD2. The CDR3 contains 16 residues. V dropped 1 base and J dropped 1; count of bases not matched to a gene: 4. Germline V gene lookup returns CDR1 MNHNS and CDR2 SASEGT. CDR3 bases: TGTGCCAGCAGTGAAGGAGGCGGGAGTTCCTACAATGAGCAGTTCTTC. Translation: CASSEGGGSSYNEQFF.

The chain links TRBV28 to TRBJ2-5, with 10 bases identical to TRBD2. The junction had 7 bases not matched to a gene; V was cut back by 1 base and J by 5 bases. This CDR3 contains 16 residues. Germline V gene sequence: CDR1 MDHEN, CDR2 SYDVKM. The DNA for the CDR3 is TGTGCCAGCAGTTTATACAGCGGGAGGGCCTTGGAGACCCAGTACTTC. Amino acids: CASSLYSGRALETQYF.

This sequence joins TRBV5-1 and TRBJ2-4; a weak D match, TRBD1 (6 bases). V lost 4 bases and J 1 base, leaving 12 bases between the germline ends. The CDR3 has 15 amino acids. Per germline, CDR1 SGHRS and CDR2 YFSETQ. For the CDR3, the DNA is TGCGCCAGCAGCCAAGACCAGGGGGCCAAAAACATTCAGTACTTC. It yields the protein CASSQDQGAKNIQYF.

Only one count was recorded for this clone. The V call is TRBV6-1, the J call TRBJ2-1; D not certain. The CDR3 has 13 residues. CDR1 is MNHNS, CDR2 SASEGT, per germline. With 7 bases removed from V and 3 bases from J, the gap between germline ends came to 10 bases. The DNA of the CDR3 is TGTGCCAGCACCCCTGATTACTACAATGAGCAGTTCTTC. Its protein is CASTPDYYNEQFF.

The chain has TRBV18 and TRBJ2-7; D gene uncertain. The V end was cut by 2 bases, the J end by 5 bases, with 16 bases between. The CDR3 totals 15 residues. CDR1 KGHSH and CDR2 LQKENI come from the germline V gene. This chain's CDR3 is CASSPTVAWGNEQYF. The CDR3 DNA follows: TGTGCCAGCTCACCAACTGTGGCTTGGGGAAACGAGCAGTACTTC.

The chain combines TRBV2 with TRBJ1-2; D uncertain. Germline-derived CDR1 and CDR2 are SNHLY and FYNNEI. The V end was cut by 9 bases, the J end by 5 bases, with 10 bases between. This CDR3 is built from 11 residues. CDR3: CASSQLYGYTF. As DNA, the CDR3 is TGTGCCAGTTCCCAACTATATGGCTACACCTTC.

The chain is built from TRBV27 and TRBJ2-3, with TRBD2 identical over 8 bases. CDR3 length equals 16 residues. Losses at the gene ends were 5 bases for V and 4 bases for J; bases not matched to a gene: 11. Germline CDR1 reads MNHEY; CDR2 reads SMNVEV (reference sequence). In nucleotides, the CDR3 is TGTGCCAGCAGTCAGAGTTCGGGACTAGTATCAGATACGCAGTATTTT. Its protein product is CASSQSSGLVSDTQYF.